The rows below give T cell receptor beta chains drawn from one sample of a study of cytomegalovirus exposure and HLA in healthy donors. Assay used: immunoSEQ multiplex PCR; TCRdb lists only in-frame clones, some missing. The repertoire holds more than 55,000 clones, with more than 80% as singletons. The source material was PBMCs. The receptor source for this set is a woman under 30 in good health and CMV-seronegative. The CDR3 runs from the conserved cysteine through the conserved F or W. D genes are given only for firm matches. Expanded clones get a size class; other rows say once, few or many, or leave the size out.

clone_size: .
v_call: TRBV7-9
d_call: .
j_call: TRBJ1-5
cdr3_aa: CASSLRGQPQHF
cdr3_nt: TGTGCCAGCAGCCTAAGGGGTCAGCCCCAGCATTTT

clone_size: .
v_call: TRBV19
d_call: .
j_call: TRBJ2-7
cdr3_aa: CASSRYGLQPYEQYF
cdr3_nt: TGTGCCAGTAGTCGTTACGGACTCCAACCCTACGAGCAGTACTTC

clone_size: .
v_call: TRBV7-2
d_call: TRBD1
j_call: TRBJ1-1
cdr3_aa: CASSLGGPRDRLNTEAFF
cdr3_nt: TGTGCCAGCAGCTTAGGAGGCCCCCGGGACAGATTGAACACTGAAGCTTTCTTT

clone_size: .
v_call: TRBV7-2
d_call: TRBD1
j_call: TRBJ2-1
cdr3_aa: CASTLVGTGPYNEQFF
cdr3_nt: TGTGCCAGCACCCTAGTGGGGACAGGGCCTTACAATGAGCAGTTCTTC

clone_size: .
v_call: TRBV6-1
d_call: .
j_call: TRBJ2-7
cdr3_aa: CASSENRVTYEQYF
cdr3_nt: TGTGCCAGCAGTGAAAATCGAGTTACCTACGAGCAGTACTTC

clone_size: .
v_call: TRBV5-8
d_call: TRBD1
j_call: TRBJ2-7
cdr3_aa: CASSPRTGTYEQYF
cdr3_nt: TGTGCCAGCAGCCCGCGGACAGGTACCTACGAGCAGTACTTC

clone_size: .
v_call: TRBV18
d_call: TRBD2
j_call: TRBJ2-3
cdr3_aa: CASSPPMAGALVTDTQYF
cdr3_nt: TGTGCCAGCTCACCACCAATGGCGGGAGCACTAGTCACAGATACGCAGTATTTT

clone_size: .
v_call: TRBV7-2
d_call: .
j_call: TRBJ2-3
cdr3_aa: CASSFTGMNTDTQYF
cdr3_nt: TGTGCCAGCAGCTTTACGGGGATGAACACAGATACGCAGTATTTT

clone_size: .
v_call: TRBV19
d_call: TRBD2
j_call: TRBJ2-5
cdr3_aa: CASSGGSGETQYF
cdr3_nt: TGTGCCAGTAGCGGGGGGTCTGGTGAGACCCAGTACTTC

clone_size: .
v_call: TRBV5-1
d_call: TRBD2
j_call: TRBJ2-7
cdr3_aa: CASSLGPPGLAGGEQYF
cdr3_nt: TGCGCCAGCAGCTTGGGACCCCCGGGACTAGCGGGAGGGGAGCAGTACTTC

clone_size: .
v_call: TRBV7-6
d_call: TRBD2
j_call: TRBJ2-3
cdr3_aa: CASSLLSGGGTDTQYF
cdr3_nt: TGTGCCAGCAGCTTATTAAGCGGGGGGGGAACAGATACGCAGTATTTT

clone_size: .
v_call: TRBV5-1
d_call: TRBD2
j_call: TRBJ2-3
cdr3_aa: CASSLYTGGTRTDTQYF
cdr3_nt: TGCGCCAGCAGCTTGTACACGGGGGGGACCCGCACAGATACGCAGTATTTT

clone_size: .
v_call: TRBV6-5
d_call: TRBD2
j_call: TRBJ2-7
cdr3_aa: CASSYLTSGSGEQYF
cdr3_nt: TGTGCCAGCAGTTATTTGACTAGCGGGAGTGGCGAGCAGTACTTC

clone_size: .
v_call: TRBV30
d_call: .
j_call: TRBJ2-5
cdr3_aa: CAWNWARRGETQYF
cdr3_nt: TGTGCCTGGAACTGGGCCAGGCGGGGAGAGACCCAGTACTTC

clone_size: .
v_call: TRBV11-2
d_call: TRBD1
j_call: TRBJ1-1
cdr3_aa: CASRHLGQGEAFF
cdr3_nt: TGTGCCAGCAGACATCTCGGACAGGGAGAAGCTTTCTTT

clone_size: .
v_call: TRBV7-6
d_call: TRBD2
j_call: TRBJ2-2
cdr3_aa: CASSLKGLAGDTGELFF
cdr3_nt: TGTGCCAGCAGCCTGAAGGGACTAGCGGGAGACACCGGGGAGCTGTTTTTT

clone_size: .
v_call: TRBV28
d_call: .
j_call: TRBJ1-1
cdr3_aa: CASSFNLNERTFF
cdr3_nt: TGTGCCAGCAGTTTTAACTTAAACGAGAGAACTTTCTTT

clone_size: .
v_call: TRBV10-3
d_call: TRBD2
j_call: TRBJ2-1
cdr3_aa: CAISIAGYNEQFF
cdr3_nt: TGTGCCATTTCGATAGCGGGATACAATGAGCAGTTCTTC

clone_size: once
v_call: TRBV5-1
d_call: TRBD1
j_call: TRBJ1-4
cdr3_aa: CASSDRGRDEKLFF
cdr3_nt: TGCGCCAGCAGCGACAGGGGGCGGGATGAAAAACTGTTTTTT

clone_size: .
v_call: TRBV2
d_call: .
j_call: TRBJ1-1
cdr3_aa: CASNGQLNTEAFF
cdr3_nt: TGTGCCAGCAATGGACAGTTGAACACTGAAGCTTTCTTT

clone_size: .
v_call: TRBV4-1
d_call: .
j_call: TRBJ1-1
cdr3_aa: CASSQSLGSSNTEAFF
cdr3_nt: TGCGCCAGCAGCCAATCTTTGGGCAGCTCGAACACTGAAGCTTTCTTT

clone_size: .
v_call: TRBV5-1
d_call: TRBD1
j_call: TRBJ1-6
cdr3_aa: CASSWTGGNSPLHF
cdr3_nt: TGCGCCAGCAGCTGGACAGGGGGCAATTCCCCCCTCCACTTT

clone_size: .
v_call: TRBV7-8
d_call: .
j_call: TRBJ1-5
cdr3_aa: CASSLIGGINQPQHF
cdr3_nt: TGTGCCAGCAGCTTAATAGGGGGAATCAATCAGCCCCAGCATTTT

clone_size: .
v_call: TRBV6-5
d_call: TRBD1
j_call: TRBJ1-6
cdr3_aa: CASSYRQGTGSPLHF
cdr3_nt: TGTGCCAGCAGTTACAGGCAGGGGACAGGTTCACCCCTCCACTTT

clone_size: .
v_call: TRBV2
d_call: TRBD2
j_call: TRBJ2-3
cdr3_aa: CASRPPAGLAPNSTDTQYF
cdr3_nt: TGTGCCAGCAGACCCCCGGCGGGACTAGCCCCAAACAGCACAGATACGCAGTATTTT

clone_size: .
v_call: TRBV28
d_call: .
j_call: TRBJ1-3
cdr3_aa: CASRLQGAGNTIYF
cdr3_nt: TGTGCCAGCAGACTACAGGGTGCTGGAAACACCATATATTTT

clone_size: once
v_call: TRBV11-2
d_call: TRBD2
j_call: TRBJ2-3
cdr3_aa: CASSLDPREWDTQYF
cdr3_nt: TGTGCCAGCAGCTTAGATCCGCGGGAGTGGGATACGCAGTATTTT

clone_size: .
v_call: TRBV6-5
d_call: .
j_call: TRBJ2-3
cdr3_aa: CASRTISTDTQYF
cdr3_nt: TGTGCCAGCAGAACAATTAGCACAGATACGCAGTATTTT

clone_size: .
v_call: TRBV5-1
d_call: .
j_call: TRBJ2-7
cdr3_aa: CASKDGGTSSYEQYF
cdr3_nt: TGCGCCAGCAAAGACGGGGGAACAAGCTCCTACGAGCAGTACTTC

clone_size: .
v_call: TRBV7-2
d_call: TRBD1
j_call: TRBJ1-5
cdr3_aa: CASRRTGLANQPQHF
cdr3_nt: TGTGCCAGCAGACGGACAGGGCTAGCCAATCAGCCCCAGCATTTT

clone_size: once
v_call: TRBV19
d_call: TRBD2
j_call: TRBJ2-3
cdr3_aa: CASSIILAGTDTQYF
cdr3_nt: TGTGCCAGTAGTATTATCCTAGCGGGCACAGATACGCAGTATTTT

clone_size: once
v_call: TRBV19
d_call: .
j_call: TRBJ2-3
cdr3_aa: CASSLRRQGHITDTQYF
cdr3_nt: TGTGCCAGTAGTCTAAGGCGGCAGGGACACATCACAGATACGCAGTATTTT

clone_size: .
v_call: TRBV7-9
d_call: .
j_call: TRBJ2-5
cdr3_aa: CASSLLRGETQYF
cdr3_nt: TGTGCCAGCAGCTTACTTAGGGGAGAGACCCAGTACTTC